The T cell receptor (beta chain) under discussion was sequenced for a study of blood T cell repertoires in COVID-19. Study information: Donors in the United States, Italy and Spain gave samples during acute or convalescent COVID-19.

Produced via immunoSEQ multiplex PCR; TCRdb's table is partial and in-frame only. The table lists some 300,000 clones, about nine tenths of them singletons. CDR1 and CDR2 (germline): SGHTA, FQGNSA. This CDR3 region has 13 residues. V dropped 5 bases and J dropped 6 bases, with 14 bases sitting between them. V usage is TRBV7-2 and J usage is TRBJ2-7; D possibly corresponds to TRBD2 (6 bases). The sequencing sample was made of peripheral blood. The TCR comes from a woman in her forties or fifties with COVID-19, enrolled during active disease. The CDR3, as DNA: TGTGCCAGCAGCGCCGGAGGGGCTGGCGAGCAGTACTTC. Amino acid sequence: CASSAGGAGEQYF.